These 30 T cell receptor beta chains share one sample of origin, sequenced in a study of CD8 T cells in ankylosing spondylitis. TCRdb reanalysed the 5' RACE reads using MiXCR and keeps one entry per CDR3 protein. Here the sample spans about 100,000 distinct CDR3 sequences, 8% to 10% being singletons. What was sequenced was blood, either unsorted or a sorted T cell fraction (not recorded which). The receptors derive from a male donor with ankylosing spondylitis or in good health (not recorded which).

The V gene is TRBV7-2, the J gene TRBJ1-2; D might be TRBD1 (5 bases). V gave up 5 bases and J gave up 8 bases, with 12 bases separating them. The CDR3 is 12 amino acids. Germline CDR1 SGHTA, CDR2 FQGNSA. This CDR3 is CASSPRGDGYTF. CDR3 bases: TGTGCCAGCAGCCCTAGGGGCGACGGCTACACCTTC.

This clonotype was counted many times. The chain couples TRBV7-8 to TRBJ2-3, with D perhaps matching TRBD1 (5 bases). This CDR3 is built from 16 residues. V lost 2 bases and J lost 0, with 12 bases in between. In germline, CDR1 is SGHVS, CDR2 FQNEAQ. In DNA form, the CDR3 reads TGTGCCAGCAGCTTATGGAGACAGTATAGCACAGATACGCAGTATTTT. As protein: CASSLWRQYSTDTQYF.

This chain connects TRBV5-8 to TRBJ2-1; TRBD2 aligns across 16 bases. This CDR3 has 19 amino acids. The J segment lost 8 bases and the V segment lost 5 bases, leaving 16 bases of the junction unmatched. CDR1 and CDR2 (germline): SGHTS, YDEGEE. CDR3 in DNA: TGTGCCAGCAGAAGAACCTCCGGGACTAGCGGGGGGGCGCGGGATGAGCAGTTCTTC. Encoded protein: CASRRTSGTSGGARDEQFF.

This clonotype turned up a few times. The CDR3 protein is CASSLGEDEQFF. CDR3 sequence (DNA): TGCGCCAGCAGCTTGGGGGAGGATGAGCAGTTCTTC. V and J are TRBV5-1 and TRBJ2-1; D may be TRBD2 (6 bases). Trimming left V 0 bases short and J 8 bases short, with 6 bases between. Per germline, CDR1 SGHRS and CDR2 YFSETQ. The CDR3 totals 12 residues.

This clonotype was counted only a few times. V gene TRBV11-1 combines with J gene TRBJ2-7; D is uncertain. This CDR3 contains 12 residues. With 2 bases removed from V and 6 bases from J, the gap between germline ends came to 8 bases. Germline CDR1 reads SGHAT; CDR2 reads FQDESV (reference sequence). The CDR3 region is CASSLSQSEQYF. CDR3 bases: TGTGCCAGCAGCTTATCACAGAGCGAGCAGTACTTC.

This clonotype was recorded many times. This chain uses TRBV5-1 with TRBJ2-1; TRBD1 might be the D (5 bases). Germline CDR1 is SGHRS and CDR2 is YFSETQ. The CDR3 runs to 15 residues. V lost 4 bases and J lost 8, with 19 bases in between. CDR3 amino acids: CASSNAQGSLDEQFF. The CDR3 DNA reads TGCGCCAGCAGCAACGCGCAGGGTTCCCTCGATGAGCAGTTCTTC.

Only a few counts were recorded for this clonotype. The J gene is TRBJ1-2, the V gene TRBV19, with D possibly being TRBD1 (5 bases). The CDR3 spans 15 residues. V shed 3 bases and J shed 3 bases, with 14 bases lying between them. Germline loops: CDR1 LNHDA, CDR2 SQIVND (reference sequence). CDR3 loop: CASSIPGRADYGYTF. For the CDR3, the DNA is TGTGCCAGTAGTATCCCCGGCAGGGCGGACTATGGCTACACCTTC.

This clonotype has at least ten counts. V and J are TRBV20-1 and TRBJ1-1; weak D call: TRBD1 (6 bases). This CDR3 spans 14 amino acids. Looked up from germline, CDR1 is DFQATT and CDR2 is SNEGSKA (reference sequence). Between the trimmed V and J ends, which lost 1 base and 1 base, there was a span of 10 bases. For the CDR3, the DNA is TGCAGTGCTAGAGGCCTGACAGGGAACACTGAAGCTTTCTTT. The encoded protein is CSARGLTGNTEAFF.

In this sample, this clonotype turned up many times. This rearrangement joins TRBV19 to TRBJ1-2; 8 nucleotides agree with TRBD1. V lost 3 bases and J lost 4; bases outside the gene matches: 7. CDR1 LNHDA and CDR2 SQIVND come from the germline V gene (reference sequence). This CDR3 has 15 amino acids. The CDR3 protein is CASSMWTGNLYGYTF. CDR3 sequence (DNA): TGTGCCAGTAGTATGTGGACAGGGAACCTCTATGGCTACACCTTC.

This clonotype was seen at least ten times. The chain recombines TRBV4-3 with TRBJ1-3; D is unclear. The CDR3 has 14 amino acids. CDR1 is LGHNA, CDR2 YSLEER, per germline. V was cut by 1 base and J by 4 bases, with 8 bases left in between. The CDR3: CASSQGEPGNTIYF. The CDR3 DNA is TGCGCCAGCAGCCAAGGGGAGCCGGGAAACACCATATATTTT.

The sample holds many counts of this clonotype. The chain is built from TRBV12-3 or TRBV12-4 and TRBJ1-3; D is unclear. V gave up 3 bases and J gave up 3 bases, with 9 bases separating them. The CDR3 runs 14 residues. This CDR3 is CASSFQGHGNTIYF. The CDR3 DNA follows: TGTGCCAGCAGTTTTCAAGGCCATGGAAACACCATATATTTT.

This clonotype was picked up many times. The V gene is TRBV4-3, the J gene TRBJ1-2, with D possibly matching TRBD1 (6 bases). This CDR3 contains 14 residues. Trimming cost V 5 bases and J 8 bases, with 18 bases left between them. Germline values: CDR1 LGHNA, CDR2 YSLEER. The CDR3 coding sequence is TGCGCCAGCAGCGCCCCACAGGGAGTTGGGGGCTACACCTTC. Protein product: CASSAPQGVGGYTF.

The sample holds many counts of this clonotype. V and J are TRBV29-1 and TRBJ1-1; 9 bases fit TRBD1. The V gene's germline CDR1 is SQVTM and CDR2 ANQGSEA. Trimming cost V 7 bases and J 3 bases; bases outside gene matches: 6. The CDR3 is 13 residues long. The DNA of the CDR3 is TGCAGCGCCGGACAGGGGAGGGACACTGAAGCTTTCTTT. This gives the protein CSAGQGRDTEAFF.

This clonotype was detected ten times or more. This chain links TRBV6-2 or TRBV6-3 with TRBJ1-1, with 7 bases lining up with TRBD1. With V trimmed by 6 bases and J by 5 bases, 0 bases remained unmatched. The CDR3 is 11 residues long. From germline, CDR1 is MNHEY and CDR2 SVGEGT. CDR3 DNA: TGTGCCAGCAGGGACAGGACTGAAGCTTTCTTT. It translates to CASRDRTEAFF.

This clonotype was picked up many times. The V gene is TRBV7-2, the J gene TRBJ2-3; 8 bases fit TRBD1. Trimming at V came to 5 bases and at J to 6 bases, leaving 4 bases not matched to a gene. The length of the CDR3 is 13 residues. Germline CDR1 is SGHTA and CDR2 is FQGNSA. CDR3 loop: CASSGRTGDTQYF. CDR3 in DNA: TGTGCCAGCAGCGGCCGGACAGGGGATACGCAGTATTTT.

This clonotype appeared many times. This chain links TRBV20-1 with TRBJ2-7, with TRBD2 as a possible D gene (7 bases). This CDR3 has 17 amino acids. Germline V lookup: CDR1 DFQATT, CDR2 SNEGSKA (reference sequence). The V gene lost 0 bases and the J gene lost 4 bases, with 22 bases spanning the gap. The DNA for the CDR3 is TGCAGTGCTAGAGATTCGGAGGGGTTACGGGGGGCATACGAGCAGTACTTC. Encoded protein: CSARDSEGLRGAYEQYF.

This sequence joins TRBV7-8 and TRBJ2-5, with D perhaps TRBD1 or TRBD2 (5 bases each). The V end lost 5 bases, the J end lost 4 bases, and 14 bases lay between the germline ends. Germline loops: CDR1 SGHVS, CDR2 FQNEAQ. The CDR3 loop spans 14 amino acids. The CDR3 DNA follows: TGTGCCAGCAGCCTCCGGACTGGGGGAGAGACCCAGTACTTC. Protein: CASSLRTGGETQYF.

This clonotype was detected ten times or more. The chain employs TRBV7-2 and TRBJ2-3; 8 positions agree with TRBD2. Germline V gene lookup returns CDR1 SGHTA and CDR2 FQGNSA. V was pared by 5 bases and J by 11 bases, with 12 bases of the junction left unmatched. CDR3 length: 14 residues. Here the CDR3 reads CASSPLPGLVVQYF. The CDR3 DNA sequence: TGTGCCAGCAGCCCCCTACCGGGACTAGTTGTGCAGTATTTT.

V is TRBV20-1 and J is TRBJ1-1, with D maybe TRBD1 (5 bases). V lost 5 bases to trimming and J lost 5 bases, with 15 bases between them. Per germline, CDR1 DFQATT and CDR2 SNEGSKA (reference sequence). The CDR3 length is 13 residues. Here the CDR3 reads CSAGRGRGTEAFF. The DNA of the CDR3 is TGCAGTGCTGGGAGGGGTCGAGGGACTGAAGCTTTCTTT.

In its sample, this clonotype was seen many times. The gene calls are TRBV20-1 and TRBJ1-6, with 9 bases identical to TRBD1. The trim removed 6 bases at V and 5 bases at J, leaving 2 bases unmatched. This CDR3 is 13 amino acids long. The germline gives CDR1 DFQATT, CDR2 SNEGSKA (reference sequence). CDR3 DNA: TGCAGTGCGCGGGACAGGGATAATTCACCCCTCCACTTT. Its protein is CSARDRDNSPLHF.

This clonotype showed up many times. The chain couples TRBV19 to TRBJ1-1, with D hard to call. Trimming cost V 8 bases and J 9 bases, with 16 bases left between them. Germline V gives CDR1 LNHDA, CDR2 SQIVND (reference sequence). The CDR3 has 12 residues. CDR3 residues: CASSYDPGKAFF. For the CDR3, the DNA is TGTGCCAGTTCCTACGACCCCGGGAAAGCTTTCTTT.

This clonotype was seen repeatedly, ten times or more. The rearrangement joins TRBV7-8 to TRBJ2-1, with unresolved D. With 0 bases removed from V and 4 bases from J, the gap between germline ends came to 7 bases. CDR1 is SGHVS and CDR2 is FQNEAQ in the germline V gene. The CDR3 length is 14 residues. CDR3 sequence (DNA): TGTGCCAGCAGCTTAGCGCCCCAGTACAATGAGCAGTTCTTC. Translation gives CASSLAPQYNEQFF.

In its sample, this clonotype was seen a few times. Since a much larger clone is just one base distant, this may be a read error. V is TRBV24-1 and J is TRBJ2-1; D unclear. Germline V lookup: CDR1 KGHDR, CDR2 SFDVKD. This CDR3 is 14 amino acids long. The CDR3 DNA sequence: TGTGCCACCAGTGAGGCAAACTCGCGCAATGCGCAGTTCTTC. Protein: CATSEANSRNAQFF.

This clonotype was counted at least ten times. This chain links TRBV7-2 with TRBJ2-5; D remains unclear. V dropped 4 bases and J dropped 9 bases, with 15 bases sitting between them. Germline values: CDR1 SGHTA, CDR2 FQGNSA. This CDR3 is 13 amino acids long. CDR3 region: CASSSDPSSAQYF. The CDR3 DNA follows: TGTGCCAGCAGCTCAGACCCGTCATCGGCCCAGTACTTC.

There are many counts of this clonotype. The rearrangement links TRBV12-3 or TRBV12-4 to TRBJ2-5; TRBD1 matches 10 bases. The CDR3 spans 16 residues. Unmatched junction bases numbered 8, after V lost 3 bases and J lost 4 bases. The CDR3 protein is CASSFETGGELETQYF. The CDR3 DNA is TGTGCCAGCAGTTTCGAGACAGGGGGCGAGTTAGAGACCCAGTACTTC.

This clonotype was seen only a few times. The CDR3 nucleotides read TGTGCCAGCAGCCCCCACAGGGTCACTGAAGCTTTCTTT. Translation: CASSPHRVTEAFF. The rearrangement links TRBV7-2 to TRBJ1-1; tentative D call: TRBD1 (6 bases). The CDR3 loop spans 13 amino acids. The V and J ends lost 5 bases and 4 bases respectively, with 11 bases between them. Germline loops: CDR1 SGHTA, CDR2 FQGNSA. The full variable domain, with the rest looked up from reference TRBV7-2 and TRBJ1-1, is GAGVSQSPSNKVTEKGKDVELRCDPISGHTALYWYRQSLGQGLEFLIYFQGNSAPDKSGLPSDRFSAERTGGSVSTLTIQRTQQEDSAVYLCASSPHRVTEAFFGQGTRLTVV.

The chain links TRBV20-1 to TRBJ2-1; D unresolved. The germline V and J ends were trimmed by 5 bases and 4 bases, with 15 bases remaining between them. This CDR3 has 14 residues. Germline CDR1 reads DFQATT; CDR2 reads SNEGSKA (reference sequence). The CDR3 nucleotides read TGCAGTGCTCAGTTTGCGCGGAATTACAATGAGCAGTTCTTC. Protein: CSAQFARNYNEQFF.

In its sample, this clonotype was seen many times. The chain uses TRBV7-9 and TRBJ1-2; the D is unclear. In germline, CDR1 is SEHNR, CDR2 FQNEAQ (reference sequence). This CDR3 has 14 amino acids. Deletions cut 4 bases from V and 7 bases from J, with 16 bases between. DNA of the CDR3: TGTGCCAGCAGCTCCCCTTACAGTGATCCTGGCTACACCTTC. The encoded protein is CASSSPYSDPGYTF. Supplemented by reference TRBV7-9 and TRBJ1-2, the full variable domain reads DTGVSQNPRHKITKRGQNVTFRCDPISEHNRLYWYRQTLGQGPEFLTYFQNEAQLEKSRLLSDRFSAERPKGSFSTLEIQRTEQGDSAMYLCASSSPYSDPGYTFGSGTRLTVV.

The table lists this clonotype with many counts. The V and J genes are TRBV4-1 and TRBJ2-7; D is uncertain. Germline CDR1 is MGHRA and CDR2 is YSYEKL. V lost 4 bases to trimming and J lost 1 base, with 14 bases between them. CDR3 size: 15 residues. Here the CDR3 reads CASSRESVQSYEQYF. CDR3 nucleotides: TGCGCCAGCAGCCGCGAGTCGGTACAATCCTACGAGCAGTACTTC.

This clonotype has a count of ten or more. The CDR3 here is CASSLAGGGADTQYF. The CDR3 nucleotides are TGTGCCAGCAGCTTAGCGGGGGGGGGCGCAGATACGCAGTATTTT. This chain joins TRBV7-2 and TRBJ2-3; a weak D match, TRBD2 (7 bases). CDR1 is SGHTA and CDR2 is FQGNSA in the germline V gene. V was trimmed by 0 bases and J by 4 bases, leaving 11 bases between them. The CDR3 is 15 residues long.